This TCR beta chain was retrieved from a study of blood T cell repertoires in COVID-19. The overall study: Spain, Italy and the United States supplied samples that represented acute and convalescent COVID-19.

This CDR3 contains 12 residues. V lost 3 bases, J lost 3 bases, and 5 bases lay in between. In the source study's methods: Amplification of reference gene primers provided the estimated nucleated cell counts. This table comes from immunoSEQ multiplex PCR, and its TCRdb copy is limited to in-frame clones, with some not included. For V, J and clone size, that table is used; D and trimming come from the DNA. The table has about 350,000 clones, around 86% seen once. Seattle cases were enrolled at active infection and followed longitudinally. Material for sequencing was peripheral blood. The rearrangement links TRBV12-3 or TRBV12-4 to TRBJ1-2; no clear D. This clonotype was obtained from a woman aged 45 to 65 with COVID-19, enrolled during active disease. The chain's CDR3 is CASSFRDYGYTF. As DNA, the CDR3 is TGTGCCAGCAGTTTTCGAGACTATGGCTACACCTTC.